Listed below are T cell receptor beta chains from one sample, sequenced in a study of cytomegalovirus exposure and HLA in healthy donors. Sequencing was performed with immunoSEQ multiplex PCR; in TCRdb, only in-frame clones are kept and a portion is missing. This sample yields around 140,000 clones, of which about 77% are seen a single time; 1.2% to 1.5% belongs to the top ten. Sequenced sample: PBMCs. The receptors were gathered from a woman in her thirties or forties in good health and CMV-seronegative. CDR3s include the opening cysteine and the closing phenylalanine or tryptophan. D genes are given only for firm matches.

v_call	d_call	j_call	cdr3_nt	cdr3_aa
TRBV27	TRBD2	TRBJ2-1	TGTGCCAGCAGTTTGCGTTCAAGCGGGGGGTTTTCCTACAATGAGCAGTTCTTC	CASSLRSSGGFSYNEQFF
TRBV25-1	.	TRBJ1-1	TGTGCCAGCAGTGAATTCGAAGGACAAGGTAACACTGAAGCTTTCTTT	CASSEFEGQGNTEAFF
TRBV7-2	TRBD1	TRBJ1-2	TGTGCCAGCAGCTTATTCAGGGGGCATGGCTACACCTTC	CASSLFRGHGYTF
TRBV5-4	.	TRBJ1-2	TGTGCCAGCAGCTTGGCCGCCAACGGGGAGGGTGGCTACACCTTC	CASSLAANGEGGYTF
TRBV6-5	TRBD2	TRBJ2-1	TGTGCCAGCAGTTCGGGACTAGTTAACAATGAGCAGTTCTTC	CASSSGLVNNEQFF
TRBV6-5	TRBD1	TRBJ1-6	TGTGCCAGCAGTTACTATCCCGGACAGGGTACATCACCCCTCCACTTT	CASSYYPGQGTSPLHF
TRBV5-1	.	TRBJ2-3	TGCGCCAGCAGCTTGGTGGGGCATAGCACAGATACGCAGTATTTT	CASSLVGHSTDTQYF
TRBV18	.	TRBJ1-2	TGTGCCAGCTCACCAACCGGGTTGGTTAACTATGGCTACACCTTC	CASSPTGLVNYGYTF
TRBV5-1	.	TRBJ2-5	TGCGCCAGCAGCTCCTCTCAAGAGACCCAGTACTTC	CASSSSQETQYF
TRBV10-3	.	TRBJ1-6	TGTGCCATCAGTGAGTCCAATGAGAATTCACCCCTCCACTTT	CAISESNENSPLHF